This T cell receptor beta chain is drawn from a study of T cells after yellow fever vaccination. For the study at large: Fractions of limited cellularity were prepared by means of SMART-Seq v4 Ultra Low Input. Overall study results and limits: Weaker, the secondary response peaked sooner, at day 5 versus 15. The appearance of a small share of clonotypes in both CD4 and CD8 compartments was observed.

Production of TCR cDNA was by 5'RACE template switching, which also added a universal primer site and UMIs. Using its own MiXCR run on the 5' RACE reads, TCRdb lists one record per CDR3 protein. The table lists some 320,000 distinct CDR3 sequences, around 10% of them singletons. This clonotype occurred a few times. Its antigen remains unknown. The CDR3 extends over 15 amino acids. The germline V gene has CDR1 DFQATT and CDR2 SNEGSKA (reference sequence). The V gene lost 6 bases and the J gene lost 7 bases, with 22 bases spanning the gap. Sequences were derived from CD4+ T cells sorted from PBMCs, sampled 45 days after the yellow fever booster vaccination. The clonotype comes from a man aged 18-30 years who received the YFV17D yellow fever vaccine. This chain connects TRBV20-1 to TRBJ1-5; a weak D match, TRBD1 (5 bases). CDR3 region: CSALNGGTGNQPQHF. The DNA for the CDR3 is TGCAGTGCACTGAATGGGGGGACGGGTAACCAGCCCCAGCATTTT.